Listed here are 10 T cell receptor beta chains from one sample, sequenced in a study of CD8+ T cells in alopecia areata. In each case, RNA was isolated and then reverse transcribed into cDNA as the sequencing template. Repertoires were generated with immunoSEQ multiplex PCR, while TCRdb's copy carries only in-frame clones and drops some. Of hundreds of thousands of clones detected, less than 80% appear once; the ten largest clones hold around 1.2%. Sequenced here: CD4+ T cells sorted from blood, sampled at week 0. The receptor set was obtained from a human donor with alopecia areata.

The chain recombines TRBV5-6 with TRBJ2-1, with D perhaps given as TRBD1 or TRBD2 (5 bases each). The CDR3 loop spans 13 amino acids. The V and J ends lost 0 bases and 10 bases respectively, with 11 bases between them. From germline, CDR1 is SGHDT and CDR2 YYEEEE. The CDR3 bases are TGTGCCAGCAGCTTGGCCGGGGCTGAGGAGCAGTTCTTC. Amino acid sequence: CASSLAGAEEQFF.

The gene calls are TRBV2 and TRBJ2-1, with D hard to call. V was clipped by 7 bases and J by 0 bases, with 7 bases between them. The CDR3 is made up of 13 amino acids. Germline assignment: CDR1 SNHLY and CDR2 FYNNEI. The CDR3 bases are TGTGCCAGCATGTGGATCTCCTACAATGAGCAGTTCTTC. Amino acid sequence: CASMWISYNEQFF.

The chain joins TRBV30 to TRBJ1-2; 7 bases line up with TRBD1. The CDR3 length is 14 residues. The germline V gene encodes CDR1 GTSNPN and CDR2 SVGIG (reference sequence). V shed 1 base and J 4 bases; nucleotides not matched to a gene: 6. The CDR3 DNA reads as TGTGCCTGGAGTGGACAGGGCGTACCCTATGGCTACACCTTC. Translation: CAWSGQGVPYGYTF. The variable domain in full, completed from reference TRBV30 and TRBJ1-2, reads SQTIHQWPATLVQPVGSPLSLECTVEGTSNPNLYWYRQAAGRGLQLLFYSVGIGQISSEVPQNLSASRPQDRQFILSSKKLLLSDSGFYLCAWSGQGVPYGYTFGSGTRLTVV.

Of note for this clone: Different DNA sequences within this sample yield the same CDR3. The chain joins TRBV20-1 to TRBJ1-1; unclear D gene. The CDR3 totals 11 residues. Trimming pared 3 bases from V and 5 bases from J, leaving 7 bases between. Germline V gene data show CDR1 as DFQATT and CDR2 as SNEGSKA (reference sequence). The CDR3 region has the DNA TGCAGTGCTAGTTACCGTACTGAAGCTTTCTTT. As protein: CSASYRTEAFF.

V usage is TRBV29-1 and J usage is TRBJ2-1; D remains unclear. In germline, CDR1 is SQVTM, CDR2 ANQGSEA. The V gene lost 1 base and the J gene lost 1 base, with 11 bases spanning the gap. The CDR3 extends over 15 amino acids. CDR3 in DNA: TGCAGCGTTGAAGCCTACCAACGATCCTACAATGAGCAGTTCTTC. Its protein product is CSVEAYQRSYNEQFF.

This clone has a single count. The chain couples TRBV18 to TRBJ2-7; 8 bases align to TRBD1. This CDR3 spans 13 amino acids. Trimming cost V 3 bases and J 5 bases; bases outside gene matches: 3. CDR1 KGHSH and CDR2 LQKENI come from the germline V gene. The CDR3 DNA follows: TGTGCCAGCTCACCTTTGACAGGGGACGAGCAGTACTTC. The encoded protein is CASSPLTGDEQYF.

The CDR3 region has the DNA TGCGCCAGCAGCCTCGTCGGTGCAGGCGACGAGCAGTACTTC. Translation: CASSLVGAGDEQYF. The V call is TRBV5-1, the J call TRBJ2-7; D is unclear. Germline CDR1 SGHRS, CDR2 YFSETQ. The V end was cut by 4 bases, the J end by 5 bases, with 16 bases between. The CDR3 totals 14 residues.

The chain has TRBV5-1 and TRBJ2-7, with D possibly being TRBD2 (6 bases). Germline V gives CDR1 SGHRS, CDR2 YFSETQ. This CDR3 comprises 16 residues. Trimming removed 4 bases at V and 0 bases at J, with 17 bases between. The CDR3 is CASSPLGGLSSYEQYF. The CDR3 DNA sequence: TGCGCCAGCAGCCCCCTGGGAGGCTTGAGCTCCTACGAGCAGTACTTC.

The rearrangement joins TRBV5-1 to TRBJ1-5; D may be TRBD1 (5 bases). Germline V gives CDR1 SGHRS, CDR2 YFSETQ. Trimming cost V 3 bases and J 5 bases, with 9 bases left between them. CDR3 size: 13 residues. The DNA for the CDR3 is TGCGCCAGCAGCTGGGGGACGGATCAGCCCCAGCATTTT. Amino acid sequence: CASSWGTDQPQHF.

This clone occurred a few times. The CDR3, as DNA: TGCAGCGTTGCGTGGTCTAGTAACAATGAGCAGTTCTTC. It is translated as CSVAWSSNNEQFF. This chain links TRBV29-1 with TRBJ2-1; the D is unclear. Germline V gene lookup returns CDR1 SQVTM and CDR2 ANQGSEA. CDR3 size: 13 residues. V lost 4 bases and J lost 5, with 12 bases in between.